A selection of T cell receptor beta chains follows, all from one sample in a study of T cell changes during pregnancy in multiple sclerosis. The method was immunoSEQ multiplex PCR; TCRdb's version includes in-frame clones alone and lacks a portion of them. The sample lists 40,000 to 50,000 clones, approximately 93% occurring once. The input for sequencing was CD4+ T cells from peripheral blood mononuclear cells, taken in the first trimester of pregnancy. The receptors were gathered from a female donor with multiple sclerosis, enrolled in a pregnancy study. The CDR3 runs from the conserved cysteine through the conserved F or W. A D gene is named only where the DNA matches it firmly. Size tells how often a clone was seen (once, few, many) or the class of an expanded clone, and some rows leave it out.

d_call	clone_size	v_call	j_call	cdr3_aa	cdr3_nt
NA	NA	TRBV9	TRBJ2-3	CASSVGGASTDTQYF	TGTGCCAGCAGCGTTGGAGGGGCTAGCACAGATACGCAGTATTTT
NA	few	TRBV2	TRBJ1-2	CASIRHPDGYTF	TGTGCCAGCATTCGACATCCTGATGGCTACACCTTC
TRBD2	NA	TRBV7-8	TRBJ2-1	CASSFISSGGSYNEQFF	TGTGCCAGCAGCTTTATTTCTAGCGGGGGCTCCTACAATGAGCAGTTCTTC
TRBD1	NA	TRBV6-5	TRBJ2-7	CASRTGASYEQYF	TGTGCCAGCAGGACAGGGGCCTCCTACGAGCAGTACTTC
TRBD1	NA	TRBV6-1	TRBJ2-7	CARDRRYEQYF	TGTGCCAGGGACAGGCGCTACGAGCAGTACTTC
TRBD2	NA	TRBV19	TRBJ2-3	CASSILTSGTMGDTQYF	TGTGCCAGTAGTATCCTGACTAGCGGGACCATGGGCGATACGCAGTATTTT
NA	NA	TRBV6-5	TRBJ2-7	CASSYSASFSYEQYF	TGTGCCAGCAGTTACTCGGCTTCATTCTCCTACGAGCAGTACTTC
TRBD2	NA	TRBV9	TRBJ2-2	CASTGGGSNTGELFF	TGTGCCAGCACCGGGGGGGGTTCGAACACCGGGGAGCTGTTTTTT
TRBD2	NA	TRBV20-1	TRBJ2-7	CSVTSDYEQYF	TGCAGTGTTACTAGCGACTACGAGCAGTACTTC
NA	NA	TRBV7-9	TRBJ2-7	CASSSPGGTEQYF	TGTGCCAGCAGCAGCCCCGGCGGTACCGAGCAGTACTTC
NA	NA	TRBV10-1	TRBJ1-1	CACSFHLEAFF	TGCGCTTGTTCCTTCCACTTAGAAGCTTTCTTT
NA	NA	TRBV2	TRBJ1-6	CASNVDRTSSPLHF	TGTGCCAGCAATGTCGACAGGACGAGTTCACCCCTCCACTTT
NA	NA	TRBV5-4	TRBJ2-2	CASSLGGGLNTGELFF	TGTGCCAGCAGCCTAGGGGGTGGGCTAAACACCGGGGAGCTGTTTTTT
NA	NA	TRBV6-1	TRBJ1-2	CASSAGGGGYTF	TGTGCCAGCAGTGCGGGGGGGGGTGGCTACACCTTC
NA	NA	TRBV5-1	TRBJ2-1	CASISQGGGGNEQFF	TGCGCCAGCATCTCCCAGGGGGGCGGGGGGAATGAGCAGTTCTTC
NA	NA	TRBV6-1	TRBJ1-4	CASSAELFNEKLFF	TGTGCCAGCAGTGCCGAACTCTTTAATGAAAAACTGTTTTTT
NA	NA	TRBV15	TRBJ1-2	CATSRSNRDIESRSF	TGTGCCACCAGCAGATCCAATCGGGACATAGAATCACGCTCCTTC
NA	NA	TRBV9	TRBJ2-5	CASSVSDRGTQYF	TGTGCCAGCAGCGTATCCGACCGGGGGACCCAGTACTTC
NA	NA	TRBV11-1	TRBJ1-1	CASSLDLMNTEAFF	TGTGCCAGCAGCTTAGACCTAATGAACACTGAAGCTTTCTTT